This paragraph reports one T cell receptor (beta chain). Its specificity is not known. Germline CDR1 MDHEN, CDR2 SYDVKM. The CDR3 runs to 14 residues. The ends lost 5 bases at V and 4 bases at J; junction bases unmatched: 7. Profiling relied on immunoSEQ multiplex PCR, and the TCRdb table lists in-frame clones only, not all of them. The sample shows 650,000 to 800,000 clones, under 95% of them seen only once. This record comes from a study of shared clonotypes between healthy human individuals. Study conclusions and caveats: Clonotypes shared by all four sorted-subset donors had higher generation probabilities than non-shared clonotypes.

Naive CD8 cells, CD45RO-negative and positively selected for CCR7, excluded terminally differentiated effector memory CD45RA+ cells. None of the donors, who were healthy HIV-negative adults, had recently had acute infections or vaccinations. This clonotype was sampled from a man aged 25-40 years in good health. The V gene is TRBV28, the J gene TRBJ1-2; 7 nucleotides agree with TRBD1. Sequenced sample: naive CD8+ T cells sorted from blood. The CDR3 DNA follows: TGTGCCAGCAGTACCACAGGGGATGTCTATGGCTACACCTTC. It translates to CASSTTGDVYGYTF.